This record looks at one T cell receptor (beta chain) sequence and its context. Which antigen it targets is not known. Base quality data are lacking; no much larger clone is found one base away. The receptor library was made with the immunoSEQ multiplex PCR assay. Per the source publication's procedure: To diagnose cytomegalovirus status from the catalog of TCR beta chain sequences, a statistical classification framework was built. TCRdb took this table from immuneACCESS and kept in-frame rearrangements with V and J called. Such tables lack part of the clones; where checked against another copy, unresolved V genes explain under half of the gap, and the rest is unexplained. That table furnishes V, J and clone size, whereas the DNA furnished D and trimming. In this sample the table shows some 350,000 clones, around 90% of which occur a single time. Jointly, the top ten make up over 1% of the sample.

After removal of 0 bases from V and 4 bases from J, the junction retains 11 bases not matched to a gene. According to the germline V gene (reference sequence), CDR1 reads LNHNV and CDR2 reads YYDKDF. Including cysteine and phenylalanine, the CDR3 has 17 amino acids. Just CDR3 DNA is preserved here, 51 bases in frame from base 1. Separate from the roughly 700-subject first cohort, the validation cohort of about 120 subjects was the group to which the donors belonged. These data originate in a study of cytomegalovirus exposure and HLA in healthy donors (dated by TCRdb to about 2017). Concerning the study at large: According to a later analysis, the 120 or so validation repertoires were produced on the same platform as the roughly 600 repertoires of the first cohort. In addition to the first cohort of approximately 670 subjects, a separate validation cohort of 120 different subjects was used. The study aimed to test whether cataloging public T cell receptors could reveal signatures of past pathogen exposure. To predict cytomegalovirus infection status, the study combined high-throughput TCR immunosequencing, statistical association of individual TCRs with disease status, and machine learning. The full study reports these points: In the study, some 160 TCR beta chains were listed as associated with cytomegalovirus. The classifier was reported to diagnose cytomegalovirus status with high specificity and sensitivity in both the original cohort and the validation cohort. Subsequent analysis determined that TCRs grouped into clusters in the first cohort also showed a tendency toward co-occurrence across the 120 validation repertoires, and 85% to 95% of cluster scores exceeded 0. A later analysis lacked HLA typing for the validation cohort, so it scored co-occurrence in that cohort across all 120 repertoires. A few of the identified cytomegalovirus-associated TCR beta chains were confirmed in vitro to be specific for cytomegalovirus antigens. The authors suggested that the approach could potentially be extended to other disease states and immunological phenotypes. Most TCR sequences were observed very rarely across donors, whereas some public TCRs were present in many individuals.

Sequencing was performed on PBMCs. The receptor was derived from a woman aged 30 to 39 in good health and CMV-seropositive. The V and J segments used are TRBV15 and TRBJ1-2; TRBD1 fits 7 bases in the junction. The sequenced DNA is TGTGCCACCAGCAGAGATATTGGCAGGGGGGGTAGCTATGGCTACACCTTC. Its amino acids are CATSRDIGRGGSYGYTF.